Reported below is one TCR beta chain. What it binds is unknown. This record comes from a study of T-cell reconstitution after alpha-beta-depleted transplantation in children. Using unique molecular identifiers, the investigators prepared the TCRbeta library. Each CDR3 protein gets one entry after TCRdb re-called the PCR reads with MiXCR. This sample has some 100,000 distinct CDR3 sequences, with around 22% found just once. V shed 5 bases and J shed 3 bases, with 18 bases lying between them. CDR3 size: 16 residues. Germline CDR1 reads SGHTA; CDR2 reads FQGNSA. General study findings and limits: In patients about two months after transplant, alpha-beta T cells reportedly arose from several hundred expanded graft clones. Certain patients had high TCRbeta diversity at day 60, and it came from recipient T cells and thymic progenitors that survived. Once a year had passed after transplant, T-cell counts and diversity came mostly from newly produced T cells.

The rearrangement links TRBV7-2 to TRBJ2-3; D call uncertain. Here the sequenced sample was PBMCs, taken before TCRalphabeta/CD19-depleted stem cell transplant. The receptor was isolated from a boy between 2 and 10 years old with acute lymphoblastic leukemia, due to receive a stem cell transplant. The CDR3: CASSARVSFGTDTQYF. The CDR3 DNA follows: TGTGCCAGCAGCGCACGGGTCAGCTTTGGTACAGATACGCAGTATTTT.